This TCR beta chain was found in a study of T-cell reconstitution after alpha-beta-depleted transplantation in children. Germline V gene lookup returns CDR1 MDHEN and CDR2 SYDVKM. The CDR3 has 12 amino acids. The V and J ends lost 1 base and 7 bases respectively, with 7 bases between them. This clonotype was counted ten times or more. Unique molecular identifiers tagged the TCRbeta library. A single record per CDR3 protein comes from TCRdb applying MiXCR to the PCR reads. The data show about 360,000 distinct CDR3 sequences, 13% seen once. The material sequenced was PBMCs, taken from the stem cell graft. This rearrangement joins TRBV28 to TRBJ1-1, with D hard to call. The TCR was taken from a human donor who donated a stem cell graft to a child with Fanconi anemia. The CDR3 coding sequence is TGTGCCAGCAGTTTATTCTCGGATGAAGCTTTCTTT. It translates to CASSLFSDEAFF. Combining the CDR3 with reference TRBV28 and TRBJ1-1 gives the whole variable domain DVKVTQSSRYLVKRTGEKVFLECVQDMDHENMFWYRQDPGLGLRLIYFSYDVKMKEKGDIPEGYSVSREKKERFSLILESASTNQTSMYLCASSLFSDEAFFGQGTRLTVV.